This T cell receptor beta chain is from a study of blood T cell repertoires in COVID-19. Study information: T cells, B-cell-depleted T cells, or PBMCs provided the cDNA or gDNA that served as material.

Germline-derived CDR1 and CDR2 are MNHEY and SMNVEV (reference sequence). This CDR3 is built from 13 residues. V was pared by 5 bases and J by 8 bases, with 5 bases of the junction left unmatched. Method: immunoSEQ multiplex PCR; TCRdb's copy keeps in-frame clones and lacks some. The sample yields fewer than 250,000 clones, 65% to 85% seen once. This rearrangement joins TRBV27 to TRBJ2-1, with TRBD2 matching 8 bases. The specimen sequenced was peripheral blood. This sequence originates from a man between 45 and 60 years old with active or convalescent COVID-19. The DNA of the CDR3 is TGTGCCAGCAGTCGAGGACTAGCCGATGAGCAGTTCTTC. Translation gives CASSRGLADEQFF.